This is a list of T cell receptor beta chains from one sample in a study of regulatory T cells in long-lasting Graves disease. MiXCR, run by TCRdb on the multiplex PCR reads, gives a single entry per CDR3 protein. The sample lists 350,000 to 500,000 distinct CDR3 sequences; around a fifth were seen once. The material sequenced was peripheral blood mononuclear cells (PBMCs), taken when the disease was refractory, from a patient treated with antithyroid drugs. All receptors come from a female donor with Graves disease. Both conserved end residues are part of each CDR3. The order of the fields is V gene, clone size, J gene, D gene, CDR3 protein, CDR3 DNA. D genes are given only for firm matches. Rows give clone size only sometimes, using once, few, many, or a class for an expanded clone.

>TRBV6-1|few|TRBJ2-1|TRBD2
CASSLSSGNYNEQFF
TGTGCCAGCAGCTTAAGTAGCGGGAACTACAATGAGCAGTTCTTC
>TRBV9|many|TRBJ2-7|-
CASSAGGFSYEQYF
TGTGCCAGCAGCGCCGGTGGGTTCTCCTACGAGCAGTACTTC
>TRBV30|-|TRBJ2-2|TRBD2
CAWSLSGTGELFF
TGTGCCTGGAGTCTTAGCGGGACCGGGGAGCTGTTTTTT
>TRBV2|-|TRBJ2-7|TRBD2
CASSELRTSYEQYF
TGTGCCAGCAGTGAATTGAGGACTAGTTACGAGCAGTACTTC
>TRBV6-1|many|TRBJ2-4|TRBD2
CASSRGDLGIQYF
TGTGCCAGCAGCCGGGGGGACCTGGGCATTCAGTACTTC
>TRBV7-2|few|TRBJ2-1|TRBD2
CASSSHPGLENEQFF
TGTGCCAGCAGCTCTCACCCGGGACTAGAAAATGAGCAGTTCTTC
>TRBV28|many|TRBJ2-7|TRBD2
CASSQTSGSSHEQYF
TGTGCCAGCAGTCAGACTAGCGGGAGTAGCCACGAGCAGTACTTC
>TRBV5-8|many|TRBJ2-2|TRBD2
CASSLEASGSNTGELFF
TGTGCCAGCAGCTTGGAGGCTAGCGGGTCGAACACCGGGGAGCTGTTTTTT
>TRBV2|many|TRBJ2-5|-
CASNTGLGETQYF
TGTGCCAGCAACACTGGACTGGGAGAGACCCAGTACTTC
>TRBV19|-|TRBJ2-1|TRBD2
CASSPGGTSGIGEQFF
TGTGCCAGTAGCCCGGGGGGGACTAGCGGGATCGGTGAGCAGTTCTTC
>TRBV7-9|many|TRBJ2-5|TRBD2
CASMGPGLAPPWETQYF
TGTGCCAGCATGGGACCGGGACTAGCGCCACCTTGGGAGACCCAGTACTTC
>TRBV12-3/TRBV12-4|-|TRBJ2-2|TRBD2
CASTQVGTIITGELLF
TGTGCCAGCACCCAAGTGGGGACTATAATCACCGGGGAGCTGCTTTTT
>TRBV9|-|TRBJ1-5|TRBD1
CASSAGGPGQPQHF
TGTGCCAGCAGCGCAGGGGGCCCTGGACAGCCCCAGCATTTT
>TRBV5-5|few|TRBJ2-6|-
CASTPGGGATGANVLTF
TGTGCCAGCACCCCTGGGGGGGGCGCAACTGGGGCCAACGTCCTGACTTTC
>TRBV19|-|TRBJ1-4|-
CASSSGTLATNEKLFF
TGTGCCAGTAGCTCCGGGACACTTGCAACTAATGAAAAACTGTTTTTT
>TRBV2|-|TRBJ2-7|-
CASSPGTVGYF
TGTGCCAGCAGCCCTGGGACCGTGGGGTACTTC
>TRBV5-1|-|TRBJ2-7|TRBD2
CASSLREASEQYF
TGCGCCAGCAGCTTGCGGGAGGCAAGCGAGCAGTACTTC
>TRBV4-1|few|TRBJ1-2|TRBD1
CASTRGGGDGYTF
TGCGCCAGCACCAGGGGAGGGGGCGATGGCTACACCTTC
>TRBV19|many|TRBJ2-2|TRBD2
CASSPSRLAGAGELFF
TGTGCCAGTAGTCCGAGCCGACTAGCGGGAGCCGGGGAGCTGTTTTTT
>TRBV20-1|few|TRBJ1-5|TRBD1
CSASIGTASGQPQHF
TGCAGTGCTAGCATTGGGACAGCCAGCGGTCAGCCCCAGCATTTT
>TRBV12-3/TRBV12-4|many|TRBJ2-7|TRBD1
CASSSTGAEQYF
TGTGCCAGCAGTTCCACAGGGGCCGAGCAGTACTTC
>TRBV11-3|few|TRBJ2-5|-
CASSPRPGNVETQYF
TGTGCCAGCAGCCCCCGACCGGGCAACGTGGAGACCCAGTACTTC
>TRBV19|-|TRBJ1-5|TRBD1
CASSPRQGNQPQHF
TGTGCCAGTAGTCCCCGACAGGGTAATCAGCCCCAGCATTTT
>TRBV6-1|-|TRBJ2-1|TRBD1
CASSRGQYNEQFF
TGTGCCAGCAGCAGGGGACAGTACAATGAGCAGTTCTTC
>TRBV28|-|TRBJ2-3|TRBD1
CASSLSTGGFTDTQYF
TGTGCCAGCAGTTTATCAACAGGGGGCTTCACAGATACGCAGTATTTT
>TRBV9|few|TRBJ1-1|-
CASSVYDRTSNTEAFF
TGTGCCAGCAGCGTATATGACAGGACCTCGAACACTGAAGCTTTCTTT
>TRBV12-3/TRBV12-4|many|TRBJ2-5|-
CASSPNILPETQYF
TGTGCCAGCAGCCCGAACATATTGCCTGAGACCCAGTACTTC
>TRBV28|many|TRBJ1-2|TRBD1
CASSLGTDLRYTF
TGTGCCAGCAGTCTGGGGACAGACTTGCGCTACACCTTC
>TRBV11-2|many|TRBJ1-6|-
CASSLVSDRFRSYNSPLHF
TGTGCCAGCAGCTTAGTTTCCGACAGGTTTCGCTCCTATAATTCACCCCTCCACTTT
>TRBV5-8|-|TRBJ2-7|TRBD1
CASSPMGDRVPREQYF
TGTGCCAGTTCCCCCATGGGGGACAGGGTCCCGCGCGAGCAGTACTTC
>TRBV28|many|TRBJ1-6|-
CASRGGDNSPLHF
TGTGCCAGCAGGGGGGGGGACAATTCACCCCTCCACTTT
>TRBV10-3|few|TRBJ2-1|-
CAISDSYNEQFF
TGTGCCATCAGTGATTCCTACAATGAGCAGTTCTTC
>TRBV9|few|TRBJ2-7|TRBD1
CASSVGQGRVYEQYF
TGTGCCAGCAGCGTCGGACAGGGCCGAGTCTACGAGCAGTACTTC
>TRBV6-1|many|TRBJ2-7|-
CASRLGSEQYF
TGTGCCAGCAGACTCGGTTCCGAGCAGTACTTC
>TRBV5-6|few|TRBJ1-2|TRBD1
CASSPTRGQGGGYTF
TGTGCCAGCAGCCCTACGCGCGGACAGGGGGGGGGCTACACCTTC
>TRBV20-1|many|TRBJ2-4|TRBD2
CSAQPGLAGQAIAKNIQYF
TGCAGTGCCCAACCCGGACTAGCGGGACAGGCCATAGCCAAAAACATTCAGTACTTC
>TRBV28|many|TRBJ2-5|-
CASSLEGKETQYF
TGTGCCAGCAGTTTAGAGGGGAAGGAGACCCAGTACTTC
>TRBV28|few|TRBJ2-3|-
CASSSGTPTDTQYF
TGTGCCAGCAGTTCGGGGACCCCCACAGATACGCAGTATTTT
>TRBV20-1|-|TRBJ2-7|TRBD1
CSARQTSTGGGNEQYF
TGCAGTGCTAGACAAACGTCGACAGGGGGTGGAAACGAGCAGTACTTC
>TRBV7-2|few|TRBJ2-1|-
CASRDTGTSSYNEQFF
TGTGCCAGCAGAGACACAGGGACGAGCTCCTACAATGAGCAGTTCTTC
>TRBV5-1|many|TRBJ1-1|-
CASSLLGPNTEAFF
TGCGCCAGCAGCTTGCTAGGGCCGAACACTGAAGCTTTCTTT
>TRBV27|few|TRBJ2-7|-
CASRPGGLYKQYF
TGTGCCAGCAGACCCGGAGGCCTCTACAAGCAGTACTTC
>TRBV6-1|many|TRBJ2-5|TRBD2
CASEGGRLIGTQYF
TGTGCCAGTGAGGGCGGGAGGCTGATTGGGACCCAGTACTTC